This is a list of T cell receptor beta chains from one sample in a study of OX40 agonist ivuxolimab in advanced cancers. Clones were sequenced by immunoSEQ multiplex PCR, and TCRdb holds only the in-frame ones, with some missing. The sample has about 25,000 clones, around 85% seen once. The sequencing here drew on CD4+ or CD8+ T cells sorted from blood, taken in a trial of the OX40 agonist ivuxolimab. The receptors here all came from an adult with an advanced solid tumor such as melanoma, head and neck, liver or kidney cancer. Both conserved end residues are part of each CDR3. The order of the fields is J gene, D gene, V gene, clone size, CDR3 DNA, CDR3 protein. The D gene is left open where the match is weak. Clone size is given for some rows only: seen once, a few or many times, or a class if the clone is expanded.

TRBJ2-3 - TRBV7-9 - TGTGCCAGCAGCGTGGGGGGACAACCCACAGATACGCAGTATTTT CASSVGGQPTDTQYF
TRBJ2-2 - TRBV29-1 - TGCAGCGTTTCGGGGGCGAACACCGGGGAGCTGTTTTTT CSVSGANTGELFF
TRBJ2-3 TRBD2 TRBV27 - TGTGCCAGCAGTTCGGGACTAGCAACAGATACGCAGTATTTT CASSSGLATDTQYF
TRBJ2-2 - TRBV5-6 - TGTGCCAGCAGCCCGGTCTCTCCGAACACCGGGGAGCTGTTTTTT CASSPVSPNTGELFF
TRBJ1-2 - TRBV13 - TGTGCCAGCGGGAAATCGTGGGGCGCCCTTCAGGACTATGGCTACACCTTC CASGKSWGALQDYGYTF
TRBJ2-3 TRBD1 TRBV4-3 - TGCGCCAGCAGCCAAAGGGACAGGGGGTTAACAGATACGCAGTATTTT CASSQRDRGLTDTQYF
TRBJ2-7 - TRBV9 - TGTGCCAGCAGCGTAGGGGGACCCACCGGCGAGCAGTACTTC CASSVGGPTGEQYF
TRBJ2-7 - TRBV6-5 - TGTGCCACCAGTGCCGAGCAGTACTTC CATSAEQYF
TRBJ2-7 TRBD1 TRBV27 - TGTGCCAGCAGACTCCGGGACAGGGGGTGGGAGCAGTACTTC CASRLRDRGWEQYF
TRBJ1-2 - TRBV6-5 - TGTGCCAGCAGTTACTCATCCCCCGCCTATGGCTACACCTTC CASSYSSPAYGYTF
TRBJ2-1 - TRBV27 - TGTGCCAGCAGTTTACCCGGGGATTACAATGAGCAGTTCTTC CASSLPGDYNEQFF
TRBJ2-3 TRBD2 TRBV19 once TGTGCCAGTAGACCTACTAGCGGGAGGCCGGGGGATACGCAGTATTTT CASRPTSGRPGDTQYF
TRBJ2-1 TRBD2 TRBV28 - TGTGCCAGCAGTCCGCGGACTAGCGGGAGGTACAATGAGCAGTTCTTC CASSPRTSGRYNEQFF
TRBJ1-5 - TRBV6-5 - TGTGCCAGCAGCGATAATAGCAATCAGCCCCAGCATTTT CASSDNSNQPQHF
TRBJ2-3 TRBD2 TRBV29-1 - TGCAGCGTTGAGGAGCGGGGGGGTCGGACAGATACGCAGTATTTT CSVEERGGRTDTQYF
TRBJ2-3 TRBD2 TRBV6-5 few TGTGCCAGCAGTTACTGGACTAGCGGGAGCTCAGATACGCAGTATTTT CASSYWTSGSSDTQYF
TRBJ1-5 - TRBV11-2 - TGTGCCAGCAGCTATAGCATGGCTGGGGGCAATCAGCCCCAGCATTTT CASSYSMAGGNQPQHF
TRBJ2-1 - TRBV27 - TGTGCCAGCAGTTCTGGGTCCGGCGCAAACAATGAGCAGTTCTTC CASSSGSGANNEQFF
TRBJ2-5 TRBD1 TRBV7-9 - TGTGCCAGCAGCCCTGGGGACAGAGAGACCCAGTACTTC CASSPGDRETQYF
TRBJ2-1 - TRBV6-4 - TGTGCCAGCAGTGCCCGCCTAGTACCCTACAATGAGCAGTTCTTC CASSARLVPYNEQFF
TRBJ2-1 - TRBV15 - TGTGCCACCAGCAGAGACAATTCGTTGGACTCACTATTTATTCGCGGTGAGCAGTTCTTC CATSRDNSLDSLFIRGEQFF
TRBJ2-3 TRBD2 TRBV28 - TGTGCCAGCAGTTTAGGGCTAGCGGGTGCCCTGCATACAGATACGCAGTATTTT CASSLGLAGALHTDTQYF
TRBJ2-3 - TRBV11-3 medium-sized TGTGCCAGCAGCTTAGAACTCCCTTTGGATACGCAGTATTTT CASSLELPLDTQYF
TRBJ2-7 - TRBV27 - TGTGCCAGCAGTTTATGGTACGGGGAAGTCTACGAGCAGTACTTC CASSLWYGEVYEQYF
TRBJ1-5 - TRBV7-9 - TGTGCCAGCAGCTTAGACAGTAGCAATCAGCCCCAGCATTTT CASSLDSSNQPQHF
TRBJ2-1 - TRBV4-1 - TGCGCCAGCAGCCAAGACAGGGATGAGCAGTTCTTC CASSQDRDEQFF
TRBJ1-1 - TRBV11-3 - TGTGCCAGCAGCTTGAGGGGGGACAACACTGAAGCTTTCTTT CASSLRGDNTEAFF
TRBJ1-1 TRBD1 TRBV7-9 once TGTGCCAGCAGCTTAGGAATCGACAGGGTAGCTGAAGCTTTCTTT CASSLGIDRVAEAFF
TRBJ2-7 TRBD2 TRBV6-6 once TGTGCCAGCAGAAGCGGGAGGTCCTACGAGCAGTACTTC CASRSGRSYEQYF
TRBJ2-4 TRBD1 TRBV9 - TGTGCCAGCAGCGACACGGACAGGGGCCTAAAAAACATTCAGTACTTC CASSDTDRGLKNIQYF
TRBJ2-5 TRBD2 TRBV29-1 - TGCAGCACGGGGACTAGCGGGAGGGCGGGAGAGACCCAGTACTTC CSTGTSGRAGETQYF
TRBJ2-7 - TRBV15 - TGTGCCACCAGCAGAGAAAAGCACTACGAGCAGTACTTC CATSREKHYEQYF
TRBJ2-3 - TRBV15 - TGTGCCACCAGCGAAGCCGGGTCAGATACGCAGTATTTT CATSEAGSDTQYF
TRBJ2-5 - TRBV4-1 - TGCGCCAGCAGCCTCACCCAGGGGCAGGAGACCCAGTACTTC CASSLTQGQETQYF
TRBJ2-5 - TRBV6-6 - TGTGCCACCTCAGTTTTCGCAGGGACGCAAGAGACCCAGTACTTC CATSVFAGTQETQYF
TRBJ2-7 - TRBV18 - TGTGCCAGCAAGATAGACAGCCCAGCAGTCTACGAGCAGTACTTC CASKIDSPAVYEQYF
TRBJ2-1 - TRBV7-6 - TGTGCCAGCAGCTTTCGGGGCGGGGCTTACAATGAGCAGTTCTTC CASSFRGGAYNEQFF
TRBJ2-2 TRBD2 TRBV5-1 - TGCGCCAGCAGCTCTAGCGGGGGGGCCGGCGGGGAGCTGTTTTTT CASSSSGGAGGELFF
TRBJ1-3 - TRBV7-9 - TGTGCCAGCAGCTTAGTCACATGGGAAGACGGAAACACCATATATTTT CASSLVTWEDGNTIYF
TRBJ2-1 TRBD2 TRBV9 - TGTGCCAGCAGCGCTAGCGGGGTAGCCTACAATGAGCAGTTCTTC CASSASGVAYNEQFF
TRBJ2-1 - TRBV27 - TGTGCCAGCACCCACACCTCCTACAATGAGCAGTTCTTC CASTHTSYNEQFF
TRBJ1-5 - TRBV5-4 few TGTGCCAGCAGCTACAGACCAGGGATCAATCAGCCCCAGCATTTT CASSYRPGINQPQHF
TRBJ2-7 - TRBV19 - TGTGCCAGTAGTATAGAGAGGGTCGCACACTACGAGCAGTACTTC CASSIERVAHYEQYF
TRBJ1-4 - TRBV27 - TGTGCCAGCAGTTTATGGTCAGGCGATGAAAAACTGTTTTTT CASSLWSGDEKLFF
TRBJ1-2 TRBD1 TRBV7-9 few TGTGCCAGCAGCTCGAGGACAGGGAGGGTGGATGGCTACACCTTC CASSSRTGRVDGYTF
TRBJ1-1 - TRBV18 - TGTGCCAGCTCACAAGGACGGGGGGGGAACACTGAAGCTTTCTTT CASSQGRGGNTEAFF
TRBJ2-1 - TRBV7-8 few TGTGCCAGCAGCTTAGTAGTCTACAATGAGCAGTTCTTC CASSLVVYNEQFF
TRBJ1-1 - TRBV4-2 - TGTGCCAGCAGCCAAGTGAAGGGGAACACTGAAGCTTTCTTT CASSQVKGNTEAFF
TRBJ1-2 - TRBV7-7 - TGTGCCAGCTTCTTGGAACCCTTCAACTATGGCTACACCTTC CASFLEPFNYGYTF
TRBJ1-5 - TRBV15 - TGTGCCACCAGCAGAGATTCGAACACGGGTCAGCCCCAGCATTTT CATSRDSNTGQPQHF
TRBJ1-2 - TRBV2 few TGTGCCAGCAGTGACTTCCTAGGAGGTGATGGCTACACCTTC CASSDFLGGDGYTF
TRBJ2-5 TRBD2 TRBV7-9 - TGTGCCAGCAGCATAACTAGCGGGAGAACGAGGGGAGAGACCCAGTACTTC CASSITSGRTRGETQYF
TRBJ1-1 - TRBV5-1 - TGCGCCAGCAGCTTGAGTTGGGGGGCTAACACTGAAGCTTTCTTT CASSLSWGANTEAFF
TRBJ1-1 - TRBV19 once TGTGCCAGTAGTGATGGCGGGACGGGCAACACTGAAGCTTTCTTT CASSDGGTGNTEAFF